This TCR beta chain was captured in a study of T cells in Graves' hyperthyroidism and ophthalmopathy. V lost 1 base and J 5 bases, leaving 9 bases between the germline ends. In germline, CDR1 is SEHNR, CDR2 FQNEAQ (reference sequence). The CDR3 extends over 13 amino acids. The investigators amplified TCR beta CDR3 regions from RNA transcripts. The HTBI primer set drove a first-round RT-PCR of the TCR CDR3. TCRdb ran MiXCR on the multiplex PCR reads and lists one entry per CDR3 protein. This sample has 750,000 to 900,000 distinct CDR3 sequences, with about 38% found just once. This clonotype was counted ten times or more.

Sequencing input: blood. The receptor was derived from a man between 18 and 29 years old with Graves' hyperthyroidism. The chain is built from TRBV7-9 and TRBJ2-7; maybe TRBD1 (5 bases). Here the CDR3 reads CASSLGGRNEQYF. The CDR3 DNA sequence: TGTGCCAGCAGCTTAGGGGGCAGGAACGAGCAGTACTTC.